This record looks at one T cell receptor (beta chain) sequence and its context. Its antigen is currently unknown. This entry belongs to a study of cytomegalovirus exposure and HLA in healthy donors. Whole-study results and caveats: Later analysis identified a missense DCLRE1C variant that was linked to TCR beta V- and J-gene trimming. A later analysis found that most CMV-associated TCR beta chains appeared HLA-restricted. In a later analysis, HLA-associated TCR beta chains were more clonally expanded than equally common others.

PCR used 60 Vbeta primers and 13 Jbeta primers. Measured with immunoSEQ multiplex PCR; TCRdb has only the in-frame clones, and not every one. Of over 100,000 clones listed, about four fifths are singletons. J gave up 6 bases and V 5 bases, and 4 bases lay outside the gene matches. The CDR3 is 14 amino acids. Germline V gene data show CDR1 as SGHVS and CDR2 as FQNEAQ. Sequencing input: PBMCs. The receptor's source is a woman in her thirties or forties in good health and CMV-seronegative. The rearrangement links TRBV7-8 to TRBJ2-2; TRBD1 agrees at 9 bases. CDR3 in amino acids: CASSARQGAGELFF. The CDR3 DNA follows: TGTGCCAGCAGCGCGAGACAGGGGGCCGGGGAGCTGTTTTTT.